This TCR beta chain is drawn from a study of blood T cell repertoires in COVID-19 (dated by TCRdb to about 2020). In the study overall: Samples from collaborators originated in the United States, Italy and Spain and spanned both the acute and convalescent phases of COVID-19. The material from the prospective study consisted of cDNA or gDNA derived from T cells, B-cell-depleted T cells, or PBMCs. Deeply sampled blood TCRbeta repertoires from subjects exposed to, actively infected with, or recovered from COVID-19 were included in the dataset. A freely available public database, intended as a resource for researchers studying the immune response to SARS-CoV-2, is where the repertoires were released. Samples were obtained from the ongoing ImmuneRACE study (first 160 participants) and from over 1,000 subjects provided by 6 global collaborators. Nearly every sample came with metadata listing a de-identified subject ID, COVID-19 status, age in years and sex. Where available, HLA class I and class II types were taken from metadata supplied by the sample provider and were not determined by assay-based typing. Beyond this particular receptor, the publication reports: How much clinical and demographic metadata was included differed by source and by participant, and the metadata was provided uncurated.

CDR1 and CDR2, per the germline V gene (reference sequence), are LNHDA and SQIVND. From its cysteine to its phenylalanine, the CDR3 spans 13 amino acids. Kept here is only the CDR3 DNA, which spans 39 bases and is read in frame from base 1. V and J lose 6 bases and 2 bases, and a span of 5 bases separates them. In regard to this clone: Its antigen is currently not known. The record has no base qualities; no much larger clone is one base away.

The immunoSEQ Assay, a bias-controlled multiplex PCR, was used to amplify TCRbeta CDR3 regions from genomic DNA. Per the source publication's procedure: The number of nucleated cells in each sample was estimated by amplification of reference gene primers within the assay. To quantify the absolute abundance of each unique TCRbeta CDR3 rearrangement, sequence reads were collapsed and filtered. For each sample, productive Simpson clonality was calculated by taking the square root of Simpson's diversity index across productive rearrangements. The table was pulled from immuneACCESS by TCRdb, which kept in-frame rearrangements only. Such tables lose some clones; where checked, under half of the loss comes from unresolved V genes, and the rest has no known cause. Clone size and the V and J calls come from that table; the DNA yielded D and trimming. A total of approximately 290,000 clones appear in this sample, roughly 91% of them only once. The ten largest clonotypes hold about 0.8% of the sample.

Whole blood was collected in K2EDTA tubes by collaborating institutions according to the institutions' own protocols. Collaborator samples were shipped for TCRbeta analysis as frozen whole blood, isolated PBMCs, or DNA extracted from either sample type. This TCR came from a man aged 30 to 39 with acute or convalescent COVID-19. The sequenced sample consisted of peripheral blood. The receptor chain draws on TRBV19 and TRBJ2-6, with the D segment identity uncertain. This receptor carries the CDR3 CASSGTGANVLTF. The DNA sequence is TGTGCCAGTAGCGGTACTGGGGCCAACGTCCTGACTTTC. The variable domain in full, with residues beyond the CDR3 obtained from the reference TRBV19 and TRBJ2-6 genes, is DGGITQSPKYLFRKEGQNVTLSCEQNLNHDAMYWYRQDPGQGLRLIYYSQIVNDFQKGDIAEGYSVSREKKESFPLTVTSAQKNPTAFYLCASSGTGANVLTFGAGSRLTVL.